This T cell receptor beta chain was found in a study of beta chain features in type 1 diabetes (dated by TCRdb to the late 2010s). With respect to the entire study: Patients and healthy donors did not differ in mean age, gender distribution, total cell number or subset yield. A total of 85 million to 140 million sorted cells were examined across all samples, and a strong correlation was observed between cell number per subset and RNA yield. The study compared the TCRB repertoires of sorted circulating CD4+ T cell subsets in recently diagnosed type 1 diabetes patients with those in matched healthy donors. Regulatory and stem cell-like memory subsets were obtained from only 8 patients and roughly eight healthy donors, while naive and central memory subsets were obtained from all 30 or so donors.

This clone was seen a single time. Its antigen target is currently unknown. Base quality data are lacking; no much larger clone is found one base away. The junction shows trimming of 1 base on V and 8 bases on J, plus 18 bases between the germline ends. Measured from the cysteine to the phenylalanine, the CDR3 is 16 residues long. The CDR3 DNA has 48 bases and is translated from base 1. Taken from the germline V gene, the CDR1 and CDR2 loops are SGHTA and FQGNSA. A single peripheral blood draw of around 100 mL on average was collected from each donor into heparinised tubes. A BD FACSAria II and a panel including CD45RO, CCR7, CD25, CD127, CD95 and CD27 were used to sort naive, central memory, regulatory and stem cell-like memory CD4+ T cells. Purity was above 98% for every sorted population. Right away, PBMCs were isolated by Lymphoprep density gradient centrifugation and were stained directly, with no culture step. So that batch effects would be minimized, each experiment stained and sorted samples in pairs, pairing one healthy donor with one patient.

Points the paper makes about the study in general: Shorter templates might be favored by PCR, yet because patient and control samples were amplified and corrected together, any such skew would affect both groups equally. Naive, central memory and regulatory TCRB repertoires appeared to be more alike among patients than among healthy donors. Fewer insertions and more nucleotide deletions at VDJ recombination sites were observed in patients with type 1 diabetes, implying thymic rearrangement abnormalities. Type 1 diabetes patients showed a moderate but significant shortening of TCRB CDR3 length in all four CD4+ subsets. Sequencing cDNA rather than genomic DNA could over-represent highly expressing activated cells, although activation and CD3 levels did not differ between groups. HLA sub-analyses involved small numbers of individuals, so any influence of HLA type on TCRB rearrangement remained unresolved.

All of the isolated RNA was reverse transcribed with the High Capacity cDNA Reverse Transcription Kit, so expressed TCRB transcripts were sequenced. Deep immunoSEQ sequencing was applied to naive, central memory and regulatory T cell samples, giving an average of roughly 3.5 million total reads per sample. Sorted cells were lysed in RLT buffer and RNA was extracted with DNase-treated RNeasy Micro or Mini kits, depending on cell number. To prevent cross-contamination, each cell subset was processed individually, whereas patient and healthy donor samples were processed jointly. Using the immunoSEQ multiplex PCR, TCRB sequences were amplified from cDNA into 87-bp fragments spanning the CDR3 region. The amplicons were sequenced using the Illumina HiSeq platform. In the authors' own workflow: Synthetic template baselines were used to correct PCR bias computationally, reads within Hamming distance 2 were collapsed, and singletons that could not be merged were discarded. Reads were aligned to IMGT to assign V, D and J genes, CDR3 length, and insertions or deletions at six rearrangement sites. Within each subset, clonotype counts were normalized to the number of sorted cells before true diversity and Gini coefficients were calculated with the tcR R package. Repertoire sharing was quantified using the overlap coefficient calculated on TCRB nucleotide sequences. Out-of-frame TCRB sequences from naive cells were analyzed as a proxy for the pre-selection repertoire. Imported from immuneACCESS, the table was reduced by TCRdb to in-frame sequences with V and J called. These copies leave out some clones; in studies compared against another copy, an unresolved V gene accounts for under half, and the cause of the remainder is not known. V, J and clone size are taken as reported in that table, and D and trimming were inferred from the DNA itself. The sample records about half a million clones, approximately 30% of which are singletons. About 0.065% of the sample comes from the top ten.

The sequence joins TRBV7-2 to TRBJ2-1; the D gene is perhaps TRBD2, from 5 matching bases. The sequencing sample was made of naive CD4+ T cells from blood. This sample's cell subset or site label indicates: true naive CD4+ T cells. The receptor's source is a man younger than 30 in good health. CDR3 reads: CASSLGGARGMDEQFF. The DNA reads TGTGCCAGCAGCTTAGGTGGAGCGAGAGGGATGGATGAGCAGTTCTTC.